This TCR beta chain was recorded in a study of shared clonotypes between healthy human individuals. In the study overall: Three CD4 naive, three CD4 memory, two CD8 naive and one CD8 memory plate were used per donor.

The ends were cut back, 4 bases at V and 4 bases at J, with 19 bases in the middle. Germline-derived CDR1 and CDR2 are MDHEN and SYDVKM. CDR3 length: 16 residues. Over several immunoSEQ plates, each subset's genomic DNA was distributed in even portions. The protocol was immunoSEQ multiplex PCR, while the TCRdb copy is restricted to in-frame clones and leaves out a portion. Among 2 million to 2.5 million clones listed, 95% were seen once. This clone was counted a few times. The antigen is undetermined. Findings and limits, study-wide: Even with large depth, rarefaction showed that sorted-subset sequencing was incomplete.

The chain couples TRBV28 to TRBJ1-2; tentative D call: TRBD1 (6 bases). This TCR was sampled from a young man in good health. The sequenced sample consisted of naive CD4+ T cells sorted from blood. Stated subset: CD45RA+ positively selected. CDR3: CASSSSGTPSSYGYTF. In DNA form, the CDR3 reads TGTGCCAGCAGTTCCTCCGGGACACCATCTTCCTATGGCTACACCTTC.